This T cell receptor beta chain was captured by sequencing in a study of T cell changes during pregnancy in multiple sclerosis. Germline assignment: CDR1 PRHDT and CDR2 FYEKMQ (reference sequence). This CDR3 contains 17 residues. Trimming cost V 0 bases and J 4 bases, with 16 bases left between them. This clone ranks as medium-sized. Assay: immunoSEQ multiplex PCR; the TCRdb copy retains only in-frame clones and omits some. The repertoire has 20,000 or so clones, 80% to 90% of them found once; the top ten carry roughly 5%. Sequenced here: CD8+ T cells from peripheral blood mononuclear cells, sampled in the third trimester of pregnancy. The source of this sequence is a female donor in good health, enrolled as a control in a pregnancy study. The chain carries TRBV13 and TRBJ1-5, with a tentative D call TRBD1 (5 bases). CDR3 nucleotide sequence: TGTGCCAGCAGCTTAGGAGGCGGGGCAGTTCCGAATCAGCCCCAGCATTTT. It yields the protein CASSLGGGAVPNQPQHF.